The clone carrying this TCR beta chain appeared once. The target antigen is unknown. This PCR relied on a set of 60 Vbeta primers and 13 Jbeta primers. Some clones are missing from TCRdb's copy, which holds only in-frame ones; the method was immunoSEQ multiplex PCR. The data hold fewer than 200,000 clones, with around 80% observed a single time. There are 16 residues in the CDR3. CDR1 SGHTA and CDR2 FQGNSA come from the germline V gene. V dropped 4 bases and J dropped 5; count of bases not matched to a gene: 10. This sample is part of a study of cytomegalovirus exposure and HLA in healthy donors. Study results and caveats: A missense variant in DCLRE1C was later tied to TCR beta V- and J-gene trimming. A later analysis reportedly identified an Asian-associated ancestry cluster as carrying fewer N-insertions than the 666-donor mean.

The rearrangement uses TRBV7-2 and TRBJ2-3, with TRBD2 matching 9 bases. This clonotype originated in a man younger than 40 in good health and CMV-seronegative. Sequencing used PBMCs. CDR3 region: CASSWSGGGAKDTQYF. CDR3 in DNA: TGTGCCAGCAGCTGGAGTGGCGGGGGGGCGAAAGATACGCAGTATTTT.